Described below is a single T cell receptor (beta chain) sequence and its context. The antigen remains undetermined. The data belong to a study of post-analysis software for immune sequencing data. Study-level points and caveats: With TRBV5-6, TRBV5-1 and TRBV20-1 included, about five TRBV segments were more frequent in patients than in controls.

The library was made from cDNA and included unique molecular identifiers. TCRdb used MiXCR to reprocess the PCR reads, holding one entry per CDR3 protein. This sample yields fewer than 700,000 distinct CDR3 sequences, of which about 40% are seen a single time; over 1.5% belongs to the top ten. This CDR3 contains 14 residues. Germline V gene sequence: CDR1 SGHRS, CDR2 YFSETQ. V gave up 6 bases and J gave up 0 bases, with 13 bases separating them. The clonotype comes from a girl under 18 with multiple sclerosis. What was sequenced was blood. The chain uses TRBV5-1 and TRBJ2-7; no clear D. DNA for the CDR3: TGCGCCAGCATGGTAGCCGCGAGCTCCTACGAGCAGTACTTC. This gives the protein CASMVAASSYEQYF.